This T cell receptor (beta chain) appears in the sequencing data of a study of T cell repertoires in cytomegalovirus infection. Overall study results and limits: People with CMV and the relevant HLA were identified by cumulative public TCR beta family frequency. HLA-C-restricted CMV clonotypes gave the most frequent clonotype in two of eight donors.

V was shortened by 2 bases and J by 2 bases, with 14 bases between the two germline ends. This CDR3 is built from 16 residues. Germline values: CDR1 SGDLS, CDR2 YYNGEE. A word on this clonotype: Its antigen is unknown.

TCRdb passed the reads through MiXCR, listing each CDR3 protein once. Of around 900,000 distinct CDR3 sequences in the sample, under 40% were seen once. The rearrangement links TRBV9 to TRBJ2-1, with D possibly being TRBD1 (6 bases). This TCR was recovered from a human donor in good health (CMV status not recorded). Some clones in this sample may be carry-over from other donors' samples. Sequencing was performed on cultured CD8+ T cells from PBMCs, taken from culture after CMV antigen stimulation. The CDR3 DNA reads TGTGCCAGCAGCGTCCAACGGGACAAAACCTACAATGAGCAGTTCTTC. Protein product: CASSVQRDKTYNEQFF.